One and the same sample provided the 26 T cell receptor beta chains below, sequenced in a study of CD8+ T cells in alopecia areata. Extracted from the samples, RNA was reverse transcribed into cDNA to serve as the sequencing template. Sequenced by immunoSEQ multiplex PCR; TCRdb stores in-frame clones only, minus some. The sample has around 210,000 clones, 64% seen once; the top ten hold about 4%. Described treatment: oral pan-JAK inhibitor, 5-10 mg twice daily. The sequencing here drew on CD4+ T cells sorted from blood, taken at week 4, from a patient treated with tofacitinib. The receptor set was obtained from a human donor with alopecia areata.

The V call is TRBV29-1, the J call TRBJ1-1; D gene unclear. CDR1 SQVTM and CDR2 ANQGSEA come from the germline V gene. V lost 7 bases to trimming and J lost 1 base, with 13 bases between them. The CDR3 totals 13 residues. DNA of the CDR3: TGCAGCGCCCACGTGGGGAGGAACACTGAAGCTTTCTTT. Protein: CSAHVGRNTEAFF.

The chain combines TRBV5-1 with TRBJ2-7; TRBD1 matches 10 bases. The junction had 9 bases not matched to a gene; V was cut back by 3 bases and J by 6 bases. This CDR3 is 15 amino acids long. The germline V gene has CDR1 SGHRS and CDR2 YFSETQ. The CDR3 nucleotides are TGCGCCAGCAGCTCGATGGGACAGGGGTCGAGCGAGCAGTACTTC. Translating gives CASSSMGQGSSEQYF.

The chain employs TRBV5-1 and TRBJ2-6; D gene uncertain. Trimming shortened V by 2 bases and J by 0 bases, and 12 bases separated the two germline ends. CDR1 and CDR2 (germline): SGHRS, YFSETQ. The CDR3 is 17 amino acids. DNA for the CDR3: TGCGCCAGCAGCTTCCAGCAATCCCACTCTGGGGCCAACGTCCTGACTTTC. This codes for CASSFQQSHSGANVLTF.

The chain links TRBV30 to TRBJ2-2; D not resolved. The germline V gene has CDR1 GTSNPN and CDR2 SVGIG (reference sequence). This CDR3 has 13 amino acids. V lost 3 bases to trimming and J lost 8 bases, with 13 bases between them. As DNA, the CDR3 is TGTGCCTGGAGCGGTGTAACCCCGGGGGAGCTGTTTTTT. Translation gives CAWSGVTPGELFF. Full variable domain (outside the CDR3, taken from reference TRBV30 and TRBJ2-2): SQTIHQWPATLVQPVGSPLSLECTVEGTSNPNLYWYRQAAGRGLQLLFYSVGIGQISSEVPQNLSASRPQDRQFILSSKKLLLSDSGFYLCAWSGVTPGELFFGEGSRLTVL.

The V and J genes are TRBV9 and TRBJ1-1; D gene uncertain. CDR1 is SGDLS, CDR2 YYNGEE, per germline. The V end lost 0 bases, the J end lost 1 base, and 4 bases lay between the germline ends. The length of the CDR3 is 13 residues. The CDR3 here is CASSVDQNTEAFF. CDR3 DNA: TGTGCCAGCAGCGTAGACCAGAACACTGAAGCTTTCTTT.

V gene TRBV19 combines with J gene TRBJ2-2; D is unresolved. CDR3 length: 13 amino acids. Trimming pared 6 bases from V and 2 bases from J, leaving 7 bases between. Germline CDR1 is LNHDA and CDR2 is SQIVND (reference sequence). The CDR3 DNA is TGTGCCAGTAGGCCCCATAACACCGGGGAGCTGTTTTTT. Translated: CASRPHNTGELFF.

There are a few counts of this clone. CDR3 in amino acids: CASSKYPPGDIGNTIYF. In DNA form, the CDR3 reads TGTGCCAGCAGCAAATACCCGCCGGGGGACATTGGAAACACCATATATTTT. The V gene is TRBV21-1, the J gene TRBJ1-3. TRBV21-1 is flagged as a pseudogene. This CDR3 comprises 17 residues.

This chain uses TRBV11-2 with TRBJ1-5; D gene unclear. Deletions cut 5 bases from V and 0 bases from J, with 20 bases between. Germline V gives CDR1 SGHAT, CDR2 FQNNGV. CDR3 length: 18 residues. The CDR3 protein is CASSPNSPTVLSNQPQHF. In DNA, the CDR3 is TGTGCCAGCAGCCCCAATTCCCCGACGGTACTTAGCAATCAGCCCCAGCATTTT. The full variable domain, its missing parts supplied by reference TRBV11-2 and TRBJ1-5, is EAGVAQSPRYKIIEKRQSVAFWCNPISGHATLYWYQQILGQGPKLLIQFQNNGVVDDSQLPKDRFSAERLKGVDSTLKIQPAKLEDSAVYLCASSPNSPTVLSNQPQHFGDGTRLSIL.

The V gene is TRBV11-2, the J gene TRBJ2-7; D could derive from TRBD1 or TRBD2 (5 bases each). CDR3 length: 16 residues. Germline V gene data show CDR1 as SGHAT and CDR2 as FQNNGV. Trimming stripped 6 bases from V and 2 bases from J, with 20 bases between. CDR3 residues: CASSSHRDGLTYEQYF. The CDR3 DNA is TGTGCCAGCAGTTCACACCGGGACGGCCTTACCTACGAGCAGTACTTC.

This clone appeared a single time. The V and J genes are TRBV6-5 and TRBJ2-2; no definite D call. This CDR3 region has 15 residues. V lost 0 bases and J lost 5, with 10 bases in between. The germline CDR1 and CDR2 sequences are MNHEY and SVGAGI. The CDR3 here is CASSYSRARTGELFF. The CDR3 DNA reads TGTGCCAGCAGTTACTCCCGGGCGAGAACCGGGGAGCTGTTTTTT.

The V and J genes are TRBV4-2 and TRBJ2-2; no definite D call. V was shortened by 0 bases and J by 7 bases, with 6 bases between the two germline ends. Germline lookup yields CDR1 LGHNA and CDR2 YNFKEQ. There are 13 residues in the CDR3. CDR3 amino acids: CASSQDSYGELFF. CDR3 DNA: TGTGCCAGCAGCCAAGATTCTTACGGGGAGCTGTTTTTT.

The chain employs TRBV11-2 and TRBJ2-1; 9 positions match TRBD2. V was pared by 6 bases and J by 7 bases, with 4 bases of the junction left unmatched. The CDR3 is 13 amino acids. Per the germline V gene, CDR1 is SGHAT and CDR2 is FQNNGV. The CDR3 spells CASRNSGGNEQFF. CDR3 coding DNA: TGTGCCAGCAGGAATAGCGGGGGTAATGAGCAGTTCTTC. Together with reference TRBV11-2 and TRBJ2-1, the CDR3 gives the full variable domain: EAGVAQSPRYKIIEKRQSVAFWCNPISGHATLYWYQQILGQGPKLLIQFQNNGVVDDSQLPKDRFSAERLKGVDSTLKIQPAKLEDSAVYLCASRNSGGNEQFFGPGTRLTVL.

The V call is TRBV29-1, the J call TRBJ1-1; 7 bases map to TRBD1. The CDR3 runs 13 residues. With 6 bases clipped from V and 0 bases from J, the junction kept 4 bases outside the gene matches. Germline CDR1 is SQVTM and CDR2 is ANQGSEA. This CDR3 reads CSVTGLLNTEAFF. Written as DNA, the CDR3 is TGCAGCGTGACAGGGTTACTGAACACTGAAGCTTTCTTT.

V usage is TRBV20-1 and J usage is TRBJ1-2; no clear D gene. The germline V gene has CDR1 DFQATT and CDR2 SNEGSKA (reference sequence). V was trimmed by 7 bases and J by 6 bases, leaving 12 bases between them. CDR3 length: 11 amino acids. The CDR3 spells CSGWPGDGYTF. CDR3 DNA: TGCAGTGGCTGGCCCGGAGATGGCTACACCTTC.

The chain combines TRBV9 with TRBJ2-7; the D is unclear. Between the trimmed V and J ends, which lost 0 bases and 0 bases, there was a span of 13 bases. This CDR3 contains 16 residues. CDR1 is SGDLS, CDR2 YYNGEE, per germline. The CDR3 DNA reads TGTGCCAGCAGCGTAGGGCCGACGGTGAGCTCCTACGAGCAGTACTTC. Its translation: CASSVGPTVSSYEQYF.

The CDR3 nucleotides read TGTGCCAGCTCACCGGGCAACAGGGGGCGGAATTCACCCCTCCACTTT. Residues: CASSPGNRGRNSPLHF. V usage is TRBV18 and J usage is TRBJ1-6; 9 nucleotides match TRBD1. Germline V gives CDR1 KGHSH, CDR2 LQKENI. V was pared by 3 bases and J by 7 bases, with 7 bases of the junction left unmatched. This CDR3 has 16 amino acids.

This clone has just a few counts. This chain links TRBV9 with TRBJ1-1; no clear D. With 5 bases removed from V and 1 base from J, the gap between germline ends came to 12 bases. Looked up from germline, CDR1 is SGDLS and CDR2 is YYNGEE. The CDR3 has 14 amino acids. The CDR3 spells CASSADVGNTEAFF. CDR3 in DNA: TGTGCCAGCAGTGCGGACGTCGGGAACACTGAAGCTTTCTTT.

The table lists this clone with a few counts. Here the CDR3 reads CAGRGDGNTIYF. The CDR3 DNA sequence: TGTGCCGGCAGGGGAGATGGAAACACCATATATTTT. The chain recombines TRBV19 with TRBJ1-3; TRBD1 might be the D (6 bases). CDR1 and CDR2 (germline): LNHDA, SQIVND (reference sequence). Trimming left V 11 bases short and J 3 bases short, with 11 bases between. The CDR3 totals 12 residues. Complete variable domain (other parts from reference TRBV19 and TRBJ1-3): DGGITQSPKYLFRKEGQNVTLSCEQNLNHDAMYWYRQDPGQGLRLIYYSQIVNDFQKGDIAEGYSVSREKKESFPLTVTSAQKNPTAFYLCAGRGDGNTIYFGEGSWLTVV.

Only a few counts were recorded for this clone. This sequence joins TRBV18 and TRBJ2-7; D might be TRBD1 or TRBD2, each matching 5 bases. The CDR3 contains 13 residues. V shed 0 bases and J shed 5 bases, with 8 bases lying between them. CDR1 and CDR2 from the germline V gene are KGHSH and LQKENI. The CDR3 loop reads CASSPPGDDEQYF. The CDR3 DNA reads as TGTGCCAGCTCACCACCGGGGGACGACGAGCAGTACTTC. Looking up the rest from reference TRBV18 and TRBJ2-7 gives the full variable domain: NAGVMQNPRHLVRRRGQEARLRCSPMKGHSHVYWYRQLPEEGLKFMVYLQKENIIDESGMPKERFSAEFPKEGPSILRIQQVVRGDSAAYFCASSPPGDDEQYFGPGTRLTVT.

This clone was observed a single time. CDR3: CAWARGLGYEQYF. CDR3 sequence (DNA): TGTGCCTGGGCTAGGGGGCTTGGGTACGAGCAGTACTTC. V usage is TRBV30 and J usage is TRBJ2-7, with 7 bases matching TRBD1. The germline V gene encodes CDR1 GTSNPN and CDR2 SVGIG (reference sequence). Trimming cost V 5 bases and J 4 bases; bases outside gene matches: 8. The CDR3 has 13 amino acids.

This clone occurred a few times. The rearrangement links TRBV28 to TRBJ2-5; D tentatively reads TRBD1 or TRBD2 (6 bases each). The CDR3 is 14 residues long. Trimming cost V 8 bases and J 7 bases, with 20 bases left between them. The germline V gene encodes CDR1 MDHEN and CDR2 SYDVKM. The CDR3 protein is CASDKSGAGGTQYF. Here the CDR3 DNA reads TGTGCCAGCGACAAATCAGGGGCCGGGGGGACCCAGTACTTC.

The sample holds a few counts of this clone. V and J are TRBV10-3 and TRBJ1-5; TRBD1 aligns across 10 bases. Germline V gene data show CDR1 as ENHRY and CDR2 as SYGVKD. The CDR3 runs to 13 residues. The V segment lost 6 bases and the J segment 6 bases; nucleotides outside the gene matches: 2. CDR3 sequence (DNA): TGTGCCATCAGAAGGGACAGGGGTCAGCCCCAGCATTTT. It specifies CAIRRDRGQPQHF.

The chain links TRBV2 to TRBJ2-7, with 7 positions matching TRBD1. From germline, CDR1 is SNHLY and CDR2 FYNNEI. The CDR3 is made up of 15 amino acids. The ends lost 4 bases at V and 2 bases at J; junction bases unmatched: 8. The DNA for the CDR3 is TGTGCCAGCAGTGTCACAGGGGTAACGGCCTACGAGCAGTACTTC. It yields the protein CASSVTGVTAYEQYF. The full variable domain, rest sourced from reference TRBV2 and TRBJ2-7, is EPEVTQTPSHQVTQMGQEVILRCVPISNHLYFYWYRQILGQKVEFLVSFYNNEISEKSEIFDDQFSVERPDGSNFTLKIRSTKLEDSAMYFCASSVTGVTAYEQYFGPGTRLTVT.

This chain uses TRBV7-2 with TRBJ1-6, with unresolved D. V shed 6 bases and J shed 8 bases, with 5 bases lying between them. The germline V gene encodes CDR1 SGHTA and CDR2 FQGNSA. This CDR3 comprises 11 residues. CDR3 residues: CASRKDSPLHF. Here the CDR3 DNA reads TGTGCCAGCAGGAAAGATTCACCCCTCCACTTT.

The chain recombines TRBV2 with TRBJ2-4; D is unresolved. The CDR3 covers 13 residues. CDR1 is SNHLY, CDR2 FYNNEI, per germline. V was clipped by 3 bases and J by 3 bases, with 6 bases between them. This CDR3 is CASSDSFKNIQYF. CDR3 nucleotide sequence: TGTGCCAGCAGTGACAGCTTCAAAAACATTCAGTACTTC.

Here the CDR3 reads CASKPGQATDTQYF. The CDR3 DNA reads TGCGCCAGTAAACCGGGACAGGCCACAGATACGCAGTATTTT. The chain is built from TRBV5-1 and TRBJ2-3; 8 nucleotides match TRBD1. The CDR3 consists of 14 residues. Trimming at V came to 8 bases and at J to 2 bases, leaving 7 bases not matched to a gene. CDR1 SGHRS and CDR2 YFSETQ come from the germline V gene.